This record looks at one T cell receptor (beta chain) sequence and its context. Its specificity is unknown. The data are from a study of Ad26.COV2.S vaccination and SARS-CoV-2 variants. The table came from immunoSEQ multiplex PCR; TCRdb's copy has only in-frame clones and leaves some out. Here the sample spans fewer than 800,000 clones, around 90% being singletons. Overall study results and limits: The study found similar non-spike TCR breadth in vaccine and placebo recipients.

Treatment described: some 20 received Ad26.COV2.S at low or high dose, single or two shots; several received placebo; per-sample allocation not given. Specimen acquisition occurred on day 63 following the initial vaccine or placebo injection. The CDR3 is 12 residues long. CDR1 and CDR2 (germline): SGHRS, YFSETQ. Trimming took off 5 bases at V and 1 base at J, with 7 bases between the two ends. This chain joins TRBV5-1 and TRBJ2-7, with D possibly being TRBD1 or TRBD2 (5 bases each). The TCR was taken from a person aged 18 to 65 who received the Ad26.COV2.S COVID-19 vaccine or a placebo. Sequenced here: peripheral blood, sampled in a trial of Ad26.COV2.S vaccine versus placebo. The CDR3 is CASRGESYEQYF. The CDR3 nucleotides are TGCGCCAGCAGGGGGGAGTCCTACGAGCAGTACTTC.